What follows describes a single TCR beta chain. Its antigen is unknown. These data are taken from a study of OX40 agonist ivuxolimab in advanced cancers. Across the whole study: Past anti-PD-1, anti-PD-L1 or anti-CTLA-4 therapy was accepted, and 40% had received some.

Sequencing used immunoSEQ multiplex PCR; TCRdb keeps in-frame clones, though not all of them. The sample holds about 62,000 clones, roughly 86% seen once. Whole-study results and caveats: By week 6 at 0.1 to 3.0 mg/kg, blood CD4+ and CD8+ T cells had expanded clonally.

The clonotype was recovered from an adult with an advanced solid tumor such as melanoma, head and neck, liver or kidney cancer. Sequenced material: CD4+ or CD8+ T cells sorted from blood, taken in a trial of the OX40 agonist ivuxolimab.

CDR3 bases: TGTGCCAGCAGTCAGATATCTGGAAACACCATATATTTT. Translated, it gives CASSQISGNTIYF. The V and J genes are TRBV28 and TRBJ1-3; no clear D gene. Trimming took 5 bases from V and 1 from J, leaving 6 bases between them. The CDR3 extends over 13 amino acids. Germline V gene data show CDR1 as MDHEN and CDR2 as SYDVKM. The variable domain in full, completed from reference TRBV28 and TRBJ1-3, reads DVKVTQSSRYLVKRTGEKVFLECVQDMDHENMFWYRQDPGLGLRLIYFSYDVKMKEKGDIPEGYSVSREKKERFSLILESASTNQTSMYLCASSQISGNTIYFGEGSWLTVV.